The present T cell receptor beta chain was sequenced within a study of blood T cells in healthy people across ages. Each of the donors had ten milliliters of peripheral blood drawn into EDTA-treated Vacutainer tubes. Whole-study results and caveats: More naive CD4+ cells and higher diversity were found in long-lived than in aged donors. CMV status of donors was not determined, possibly confounding expanded clonotype changes.

This CDR3 is built from 15 residues. Germline V gene data show CDR1 as LNHNV and CDR2 as YYDKDF (reference sequence). The V end lost 1 base, the J end lost 3 bases, and 10 bases lay between the germline ends. Note on this clonotype: Its antigen is unidentified.

Then a second PCR, running about 6 to 12 cycles, was carried out with a sample-barcoded 5' primer and a J-beta primer mix. Tags on each cDNA molecule came from a template-switch adaptor with 12 random nucleotides. A single record per CDR3 protein comes from TCRdb applying MiXCR to the 5' RACE reads. The sample carries about 780,000 distinct CDR3 sequences, about half recorded once. The clonotype originates from a man older than 75 in good health. The rearrangement links TRBV15 to TRBJ1-5, with D uncertain. The sample taken for sequencing was blood. For the CDR3, the DNA is TGTGCCACCAGCAGAGGGGCAGGCCTCAATCAGCCCCAGCATTTT. It encodes CATSRGAGLNQPQHF.